Each of the 28 T cell receptor beta chains below was sequenced from the same sample in a study of blood T cell repertoires in COVID-19 (TCRdb year 2020). The receptor library was made with the immunoSEQ multiplex PCR assay. TCRdb obtained this table from immuneACCESS and retained in-frame rearrangements with V and J assigned. These tables miss some clones; where compared with another copy, unresolved V genes account for less than half of the shortfall, and the remainder is unexplained. The sample profile shows about 81,000 clones; roughly 80% of them were found once. The leading ten clones occupy 10% to 15% of the sample. The sample consisted of peripheral blood. The receptor set was obtained from a human donor in a cohort sampled during active COVID-19.

This chain uses TRBV5-1 with TRBJ2-1, with D hard to call. Germline lookup yields CDR1 SGHRS and CDR2 YFSETQ. V lost 3 bases and J lost 5, with 12 bases in between. CDR3 size: 14 residues. The CDR3 spells CASSYGGANNEQFF. The CDR3 bases are TGCGCCAGCAGCTATGGTGGAGCGAACAATGAGCAGTTCTTC.

DNA for the CDR3: TGTGCCAGCAGCTTCACACAAAACACCGGGGAGCTGTTTTTT. It codes for CASSFTQNTGELFF. The chain employs TRBV5-4 and TRBJ2-2; D gene uncertain. The CDR3 extends over 14 amino acids. V lost 2 bases to trimming and J lost 2 bases, with 7 bases between them. Germline values: CDR1 SGHNT, CDR2 YYREEE (reference sequence).

The gene calls are TRBV2 and TRBJ2-6, with 8 bases aligning to TRBD2. CDR3 size: 15 residues. CDR1 and CDR2 (germline): SNHLY, FYNNEI. The V and J ends lost 6 bases and 0 bases, in that order; junction bases with no gene match: 1. In DNA form, the CDR3 reads TGTGCCAGCAGCGGGGGGGACTCTGGGGCCAACGTCCTGACTTTC. Protein: CASSGGDSGANVLTF.

DNA for the CDR3: TGTGCCAGTAGTATAATTGGAGCCGGGGAGCTGTTTTTT. This codes for CASSIIGAGELFF. V gene TRBV19 combines with J gene TRBJ2-2; D gene unclear. Germline V gene data show CDR1 as LNHDA and CDR2 as SQIVND (reference sequence). Trimming took off 2 bases at V and 6 bases at J, with 7 bases between the two ends. This CDR3 has 13 residues.

The V call is TRBV9, the J call TRBJ2-2; D not resolved. The CDR3 contains 15 residues. Germline V gene sequence: CDR1 SGDLS, CDR2 YYNGEE. Trimming took off 1 base at V and 0 bases at J, with 7 bases between the two ends. CDR3 protein: CASSVRPTNTGELFF. CDR3 DNA sequence: TGTGCCAGCAGCGTACGCCCTACGAACACCGGGGAGCTGTTTTTT.

The chain links TRBV5-4 to TRBJ2-5; D is perhaps TRBD2 (5 bases). The V end was cut by 0 bases, the J end by 5 bases, with 5 bases between. The CDR3 runs 12 residues. The germline V gene has CDR1 SGHNT and CDR2 YYREEE (reference sequence). This chain's CDR3 is CASSLAGETQYF. CDR3 bases: TGTGCCAGCAGCTTGGCGGGGGAGACCCAGTACTTC.

The chain employs TRBV2 and TRBJ2-3, with D possibly matching TRBD2 (6 bases). The CDR3 totals 15 residues. Between the trimmed V and J ends, which lost 5 bases and 0 bases, there was a span of 12 bases. Germline values: CDR1 SNHLY, CDR2 FYNNEI. The CDR3 region is CASSWMGTSTDTQYF. The CDR3, as DNA: TGTGCCAGCAGTTGGATGGGGACTAGCACAGATACGCAGTATTTT.

This clone showed up just once. This rearrangement joins TRBV24-1 to TRBJ2-2; tentative D call: TRBD1 (6 bases). The CDR3 covers 15 residues. Germline V gene sequence: CDR1 KGHDR, CDR2 SFDVKD. Trimming took off 8 bases at V and 1 base at J, with 13 bases between the two ends. In nucleotides, the CDR3 is TGTGCCACCACAGACCTCAGGGGGAACACCGGGGAGCTGTTTTTT. It is translated as CATTDLRGNTGELFF.

The rearrangement links TRBV20-1 to TRBJ2-1; D not certain. Trimming removed 5 bases at V and 7 bases at J, with 9 bases between. This CDR3 contains 11 residues. Germline V lookup: CDR1 DFQATT, CDR2 SNEGSKA (reference sequence). CDR3 in amino acids: CSAHNNNEQFF. CDR3 bases: TGCAGTGCTCATAACAATAATGAGCAGTTCTTC.

This chain uses TRBV5-1 with TRBJ2-3; TRBD2 agrees at 7 bases. The CDR3 covers 15 residues. Germline V gene lookup returns CDR1 SGHRS and CDR2 YFSETQ. Unmatched junction bases numbered 12, after V lost 7 bases and J lost 4 bases. CDR3 in amino acids: CASGGGLLYSDTQYF. The CDR3 DNA follows: TGCGCCAGCGGGGGGGGTTTGCTATATTCAGATACGCAGTATTTT.

The gene calls are TRBV24-1 and TRBJ2-1, with 10 bases lining up with TRBD1. The CDR3 has 15 amino acids. With V trimmed by 4 bases and J by 8 bases, 7 bases remained unmatched. From germline, CDR1 is KGHDR and CDR2 SFDVKD. Here the CDR3 reads CATSEPGQGSDEQFF. The CDR3 bases are TGTGCCACCAGTGAGCCGGGACAGGGGTCCGATGAGCAGTTCTTC.

The CDR3 loop is CASSSIKIAGGHSDTQYF. The DNA for the CDR3 is TGTGCCAGCAGCTCGATAAAAATAGCGGGGGGGCATTCGGATACGCAGTATTTT. The J gene is TRBJ2-3, the V gene TRBV11-2; 11 nucleotides match TRBD2. The CDR3 loop spans 18 amino acids. Germline V gene data show CDR1 as SGHAT and CDR2 as FQNNGV. Trimming removed 4 bases from V and 6 bases from J; junction bases left unmatched: 15. Full variable domain (remainder filled in from reference TRBV11-2 and TRBJ2-3): EAGVAQSPRYKIIEKRQSVAFWCNPISGHATLYWYQQILGQGPKLLIQFQNNGVVDDSQLPKDRFSAERLKGVDSTLKIQPAKLEDSAVYLCASSSIKIAGGHSDTQYFGPGTRLTVL.

V gene TRBV29-1 combines with J gene TRBJ1-4; a weak D match, TRBD1 (6 bases). The germline V gene has CDR1 SQVTM and CDR2 ANQGSEA. The CDR3 contains 13 residues. V lost 5 bases and J lost 1, with 8 bases in between. CDR3 residues: CSVSQGTNEKLFF. CDR3 in DNA: TGCAGCGTTTCACAGGGAACTAATGAAAAACTGTTTTTT.

V is TRBV6-5 and J is TRBJ2-3; D not certain. Germline CDR1 MNHEY, CDR2 SVGAGI. Deletions cut 11 bases from V and 3 bases from J, with 6 bases between. The CDR3 runs to 10 residues. In DNA form, the CDR3 reads TGTGCCGCCCAGACAGATACGCAGTATTTT. It is translated as CAAQTDTQYF.

This clone was picked up one time. The chain has TRBV12-5 and TRBJ1-6, with TRBD1 matching 10 bases. This CDR3 has 14 residues. The V segment lost 5 bases and the J segment 10 bases; nucleotides outside the gene matches: 5. Germline CDR1 and CDR2: LGHNT and FRNRAP. The CDR3 coding sequence is TGTGCTAGTGGTCTGGACAGGGGGTACTCACCCCTCCACTTT. Residues: CASGLDRGYSPLHF.

The DNA for the CDR3 is TGCAGCGTTGGCACAGGGCTGGGCGGCTACACCTTC. Amino acid sequence: CSVGTGLGGYTF. The J gene is TRBJ1-2, the V gene TRBV29-1; possibly TRBD1 for D (6 bases). Deletions cut 4 bases from V and 8 bases from J, with 14 bases between. Per germline, CDR1 SQVTM and CDR2 ANQGSEA. CDR3 length: 12 amino acids.

The chain recombines TRBV28 with TRBJ1-2; D unresolved. Germline V lookup: CDR1 MDHEN, CDR2 SYDVKM. The CDR3 extends over 14 amino acids. V was cut by 2 bases and J by 4 bases, with 11 bases left in between. CDR3: CASSLNAQSYGYTF. In DNA, the CDR3 is TGTGCCAGCAGTTTAAATGCACAGTCCTATGGCTACACCTTC.

The CDR3 sequence is CASSVGSSRGNTEAFF. In DNA form, the CDR3 reads TGTGCCAGCAGCGTAGGATCGAGCAGGGGGAACACTGAAGCTTTCTTT. The V call is TRBV9, the J call TRBJ1-1; perhaps TRBD1 as D (6 bases). V lost 0 bases to trimming and J lost 1 base, with 13 bases between them. The CDR3 contains 16 residues. Germline V lookup: CDR1 SGDLS, CDR2 YYNGEE. Full variable domain (remainder filled in from reference TRBV9 and TRBJ1-1): DSGVTQTPKHLITATGQRVTLRCSPRSGDLSVYWYQQSLDQGLQFLIQYYNGEERAKGNILERFSAQQFPDLHSELNLSSLELGDSALYFCASSVGSSRGNTEAFFGQGTRLTVV.

The chain recombines TRBV4-1 with TRBJ2-2; 9 bases are a match to TRBD2. V dropped 1 base and J dropped 3; count of bases not matched to a gene: 6. CDR1 and CDR2 (germline): MGHRA, YSYEKL. CDR3 length equals 17 residues. The CDR3: CASSQGPGGGDTGELFF. CDR3 nucleotides: TGCGCCAGCAGCCAAGGCCCTGGCGGGGGGGACACCGGGGAGCTGTTTTTT.

J is TRBJ2-1 and V is TRBV5-5; D remains unclear. CDR1 is SGHKS and CDR2 is YYEKEE in the germline V gene (reference sequence). With 3 bases removed from V and 5 bases from J, the gap between germline ends came to 9 bases. The CDR3 is made up of 13 amino acids. CDR3: CASSSATNNEQFF. CDR3 DNA: TGTGCCAGCAGCTCGGCGACAAACAATGAGCAGTTCTTC.

The rearrangement uses TRBV10-3 and TRBJ2-6; 10 bases are shared with TRBD2. The germline gives CDR1 ENHRY, CDR2 SYGVKD. The CDR3 covers 18 residues. V dropped 10 bases and J dropped 0; count of bases not matched to a gene: 12. As DNA, the CDR3 is TGTGCCACCTCTTTAGCGGGGGGCCCTAGCTCTGGGGCCAACGTCCTGACTTTC. Translating it yields CATSLAGGPSSGANVLTF.

This chain links TRBV5-4 with TRBJ1-3, with unresolved D. Germline CDR1 and CDR2: SGHNT and YYREEE (reference sequence). V was shortened by 4 bases and J by 1 base, with 12 bases between the two germline ends. The CDR3 length is 15 residues. DNA of the CDR3: TGTGCCAGCAGCACTGACACTCGATCTGGAAACACCATATATTTT. This codes for CASSTDTRSGNTIYF.

V gene TRBV5-1 combines with J gene TRBJ1-2, with D tentatively TRBD1 (5 bases). This CDR3 region has 18 residues. CDR1 and CDR2 (germline): SGHRS, YFSETQ. Trimming cost V 0 bases and J 0 bases, with 18 bases left between them. CDR3 region: CASSLGPAGEEANYGYTF. DNA for the CDR3: TGCGCCAGCAGCTTGGGGCCAGCGGGGGAGGAGGCTAACTATGGCTACACCTTC.

The chain carries TRBV5-1 and TRBJ2-5; 12 positions agree with TRBD1. The CDR3 covers 16 residues. Per germline, CDR1 SGHRS and CDR2 YFSETQ. Trimming took 3 bases from V and 1 from J; bases not matched to a gene: 4. In DNA form, the CDR3 reads TGCGCCAGCAGCTGGGGGACAGGGGGCGGCCAAGAGACCCAGTACTTC. Translated, it gives CASSWGTGGGQETQYF.

The chain employs TRBV5-6 and TRBJ2-1; 9 bases are a match to TRBD2. Trimming took 1 base from V and 4 from J; bases not matched to a gene: 12. Germline CDR1 SGHDT, CDR2 YYEEEE. This CDR3 contains 18 residues. This chain's CDR3 is CASSLFGASGVTYNEQFF. In nucleotides, the CDR3 is TGTGCCAGCAGCTTGTTTGGGGCTAGCGGGGTGACTTACAATGAGCAGTTCTTC.

The chain carries TRBV6-6 and TRBJ2-1; no clear D. V lost 5 bases, J lost 2 bases, and 10 bases lay in between. The germline V gene has CDR1 MNHNY and CDR2 SVGAGI (reference sequence). The CDR3 runs 14 residues. The CDR3 spells CASSKSAPYNEQFF. The DNA of the CDR3 is TGTGCCAGCAGTAAGAGTGCGCCCTACAATGAGCAGTTCTTC.

The chain uses TRBV19 and TRBJ2-3, with a tentative D call TRBD2 (6 bases). The V gene lost 3 bases and the J gene lost 2 bases, with 15 bases spanning the gap. Germline V gene data show CDR1 as LNHDA and CDR2 as SQIVND (reference sequence). This CDR3 has 16 residues. CDR3 nucleotides: TGTGCCAGTAGTATTCTAGGGACTTCTTACACAGATACGCAGTATTTT. Protein: CASSILGTSYTDTQYF. Full variable domain (rest looked up from reference TRBV19 and TRBJ2-3): DGGITQSPKYLFRKEGQNVTLSCEQNLNHDAMYWYRQDPGQGLRLIYYSQIVNDFQKGDIAEGYSVSREKKESFPLTVTSAQKNPTAFYLCASSILGTSYTDTQYFGPGTRLTVL.

The gene calls are TRBV3-1 (or the pseudogene TRBV3-2) and TRBJ1-1, with no clear D. Looked up from germline, CDR1 is LGHDT and CDR2 is YNNKEL (reference sequence). Trimming took 1 base from V and 4 from J, leaving 13 bases between them. This CDR3 is 15 amino acids long. The CDR3 sequence: CASSQVLARGTEAFF. The CDR3 DNA is TGTGCCAGCAGCCAAGTCCTCGCGCGAGGCACTGAAGCTTTCTTT.